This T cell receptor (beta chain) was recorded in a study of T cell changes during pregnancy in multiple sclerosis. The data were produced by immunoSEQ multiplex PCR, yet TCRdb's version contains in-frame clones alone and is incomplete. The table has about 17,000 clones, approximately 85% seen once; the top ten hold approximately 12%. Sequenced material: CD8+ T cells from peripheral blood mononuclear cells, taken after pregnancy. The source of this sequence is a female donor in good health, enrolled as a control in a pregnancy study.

DNA for the CDR3: TGCGCCAGCAGTGGGGGTGAGACAGGGGGTGAAAAACTGTTTTTT. It yields the protein CASSGGETGGEKLFF. The V gene is TRBV5-1, the J gene TRBJ1-4, with 9 bases aligning to TRBD1. Per the germline V gene, CDR1 is SGHRS and CDR2 is YFSETQ. The CDR3 has 15 amino acids. V dropped 5 bases and J dropped 7; count of bases not matched to a gene: 9.